The T cell receptor beta chain under discussion was sequenced for a study of T-cell memory formation after mild COVID-19 (dated by TCRdb to the early 2020s). At the level of the whole study: TCR sequence clusters from the two donors were found to be largely donor specific. In a couple of donors, T-cell clones that expanded and contracted after mild COVID-19 were followed by sequencing TCRalpha and TCRbeta repertoires longitudinally. The cohort comprised two young, previously healthy adult volunteers, one female and one male.

The CDR3 covers 11 residues, taking in both the cysteine and the phenylalanine. Only CDR3 DNA remains: 33 bases, in frame from the first base. The junction carries 10 bases between V and J, which are trimmed by 5 bases and 10 bases respectively. CDR1 and CDR2, looked up from the germline V gene, are SGHAT and FQNNGV. To note about this clonotype: This receptor's antigen is unknown. No qualities accompany the bases; no much larger clone lies one base away.

PBMCs were isolated by Ficoll-Paque density gradient centrifugation. The investigation overall reported the following: From day 15 to 85, contracting clones showed balanced CD4/CD8 phenotypes, whereas a second wave of clones that expanded from day 15 to 37 leaned towards CD4+. Contracting CD4+ clones turned up mainly in the CM and EM memory subsets, whereas EMRA was where CD8+ clones were enriched. Some responding clones were detected in pre-infection memory, which suggested that pre-existing cross-reactive memory T cells had joined the SARS-CoV-2 response. Only two mild cases were covered by the study, and larger cohorts that include severe cases with pre-infection samples were considered necessary. Whether the second-wave clones peaking on day 37 were SARS-CoV-2 specific was not confirmed.

The sequencing machine was an Illumina NovaSeq 6000. Using 5'RACE with constant-segment primers, TCRalpha and TCRbeta cDNA libraries were constructed, with sample barcodes and unique molecular identifiers added in the process. Trizol reagent was used to extract RNA from every sample. Libraries were amplified in two PCR steps, with a second sample barcode and Illumina TruSeq adapters added in the second step. The libraries were sequenced on an Illumina NovaSeq using 2 x 150 bp paired-end reads. The paper's data handling went like this. Demultiplexing of reads and collapsing into UMI-guided consensus sequences were performed with migec v1.2.7. Using mixcr v2.1.11, UMI consensuses were aligned to TRA and TRB V and J templates and then assembled into clonotypes. A clonotype was counted as expanded or contracted only if both edgeR and NoisET called the change significant, with noise models trained on biological replicates. edgeR calls used a false discovery rate-adjusted p below 0.01 and a log2 fold-change threshold of 1. As an exploratory analysis of dynamics, max-normalized trajectories of the 1000 most abundant clonotypes were examined with PCA combined with hierarchical clustering. Separately sequenced CD4+ and CD8+ repertoires were used to assign the CD4 or CD8 phenotype of responding clones. TCRdb reprocessing: public reads trimmed at Q25 with fastp, clones called with MiXCR, in-frame beta chains kept. Entries that share a CDR3 protein sequence are merged under the most common genes and DNA. The V and J calls here are based on TCRdb, not the publication. The sample data list approximately 300,000 distinct CDR3 sequences, and roughly 8% of these were observed just once. The ten largest clones capture roughly 22% of the sample.

The rearranged segments are TRBV11-2 and TRBJ2-3, and possibly TRBD2, on 6 matching bases. The specimen was PBMCs or a T cell subset sorted from them (not recorded which). The receptor was derived from a man between 18 and 35 years old who had mild COVID-19 (a few samples of this study predate the infection). The sample titles of this study are shuffled in the database, so cell type and time point are left out; the donor was told from shared clones. DNA sequence: TGTGCCAGCAGCGCCGGGGGAGCGCAGTATTTT. This codes for CASSAGGAQYF.